One and the same sample provided the 6 T cell receptor beta chains below, sequenced in a study of blood T cell repertoires in COVID-19. Data came from immunoSEQ multiplex PCR; TCRdb stores just in-frame clones and leaves some out. The table records around 63,000 clones, 70% to 90% of them present only once. Input material: peripheral blood. The receptors were gathered from a woman aged 80 or over with active COVID-19.

J is TRBJ2-2 and V is TRBV9; the D is unclear. This CDR3 region has 16 residues. Germline V gene data show CDR1 as SGDLS and CDR2 as YYNGEE. V lost 0 bases and J 4 bases, leaving 13 bases between the germline ends. CDR3 sequence: CASSVGGGMFTGELFF. The CDR3 DNA reads as TGTGCCAGCAGCGTAGGTGGCGGAATGTTCACCGGGGAGCTGTTTTTT.

The sample holds a few counts of this clone. J is TRBJ2-7 and V is TRBV11-2, with 10 bases matching TRBD1. From germline, CDR1 is SGHAT and CDR2 FQNNGV. After removal of 5 bases from V and 1 base from J, the junction contained 11 bases not matched to a gene. The CDR3 is 17 residues long. The CDR3 spells CASSPNTGTGVSYEQYF. The DNA for the CDR3 is TGTGCCAGCAGCCCAAACACCGGGACAGGGGTTTCCTACGAGCAGTACTTC. Full variable domain (missing parts from reference TRBV11-2 and TRBJ2-7): EAGVAQSPRYKIIEKRQSVAFWCNPISGHATLYWYQQILGQGPKLLIQFQNNGVVDDSQLPKDRFSAERLKGVDSTLKIQPAKLEDSAVYLCASSPNTGTGVSYEQYFGPGTRLTVT.

V is TRBV7-9 and J is TRBJ2-7; the D gene is possibly TRBD2 (5 bases). The V gene lost 8 bases and the J gene lost 2 bases, with 10 bases spanning the gap. CDR1 and CDR2 (germline): SEHNR, FQNEAQ (reference sequence). The CDR3 totals 12 residues. CDR3 coding DNA: TGTGCCAGCGCGAGGGTTCCCTACGAGCAGTACTTC. This gives the protein CASARVPYEQYF.

This clone was picked up one time. The chain carries TRBV7-3 and TRBJ2-1; maybe TRBD1 (6 bases). The germline gives CDR1 SGHTA, CDR2 FQGTGA. The CDR3 runs 15 residues. The germline V and J ends were trimmed by 0 bases and 5 bases, with 11 bases remaining between them. Written as DNA, the CDR3 is TGTGCCAGCAGCTTAACAGGGCGGACAGACAATGAGCAGTTCTTC. Translation gives CASSLTGRTDNEQFF.

The V and J genes are TRBV2 and TRBJ2-1; D ambiguous. The CDR3 has 14 residues. The germline gives CDR1 SNHLY, CDR2 FYNNEI. Trimming took 6 bases from V and 9 from J, leaving 18 bases between them. The CDR3: CASSPLAPTIEQFF. The CDR3 bases are TGTGCCAGCAGCCCCCTCGCCCCCACAATTGAGCAGTTCTTC.

CDR3 region: CASRTGWGDTEAFF. The CDR3 region has the DNA TGTGCCAGCAGGACTGGGTGGGGAGACACTGAAGCTTTCTTT. This chain uses TRBV5-8 with TRBJ1-1; D not resolved. Germline V gives CDR1 SGHTS, CDR2 YDEGEE. CDR3 length: 14 residues. V shed 5 bases and J shed 3 bases, with 14 bases lying between them.